Sequencing of this T cell receptor beta chain was carried out in a study of cytomegalovirus exposure and HLA in healthy donors. J lost 2 bases, V lost 4 bases, and 8 bases had no gene match. The CDR3 contains 16 residues. Germline assignment: CDR1 SGHRS and CDR2 YFSETQ. PCR employed 60 Vbeta and 13 Jbeta primers. The repertoire was sequenced with immunoSEQ multiplex PCR; TCRdb's copy has only in-frame clones and lacks some. Here the sample spans 190,000 or so clones, 75% to 90% being singletons. The chain combines TRBV5-1 with TRBJ2-3; 9 bases are a match to TRBD1. Sequenced: PBMCs. The TCR originated in a woman aged 50 to 60 in good health and CMV-seropositive. As DNA, the CDR3 is TGCGCCAGCAGCCTATGGACAGGGGCCGACACAGATACGCAGTATTTT. Translating it yields CASSLWTGADTDTQYF. The full variable domain, in which reference TRBV5-1 and TRBJ2-3 provide the parts outside the CDR3, is KAGVTQTPRYLIKTRGQQVTLSCSPISGHRSVSWYQQTPGQGLQFLFEYFSETQRNKGNFPGRFSGRQFSNSRSEMNVSTLELGDSALYLCASSLWTGADTDTQYFGPGTRLTVL.